At least ten counts were recorded for the clone carrying this T cell receptor (beta chain). The record originates from a study of response to subunit inactivated influenza vaccine. TCRdb processed the RT-PCR reads anew with MiXCR; each CDR3 protein has one entry. The sample has about 540,000 distinct CDR3 sequences, roughly 25% seen once; the top ten hold 2.5% to 3%. The CDR3 sequence is 14 residues long. The V and J ends lost 3 bases and 0 bases respectively, with 8 bases between them. Germline V CDR1 and CDR2: LNHNV, YYDKDF (reference sequence). This sample also appeared in a second study, on T cells expressing NK-cell markers. As that report states: TCR beta libraries carry UMIs added by 5'RACE template switching.

The chain uses TRBV15 and TRBJ1-2; unclear D gene. The sequencing used CD4+ T cells sorted from PBMCs, collected 11 to 12 days after vaccination. The sequence was collected from a man aged 45 to 65 who received an inactivated influenza vaccine. The CDR3 coding sequence is TGTGCCACCAGCAGGGGTTTCTCTAACTATGGCTACACCTTC. Translated, it gives CATSRGFSNYGYTF.